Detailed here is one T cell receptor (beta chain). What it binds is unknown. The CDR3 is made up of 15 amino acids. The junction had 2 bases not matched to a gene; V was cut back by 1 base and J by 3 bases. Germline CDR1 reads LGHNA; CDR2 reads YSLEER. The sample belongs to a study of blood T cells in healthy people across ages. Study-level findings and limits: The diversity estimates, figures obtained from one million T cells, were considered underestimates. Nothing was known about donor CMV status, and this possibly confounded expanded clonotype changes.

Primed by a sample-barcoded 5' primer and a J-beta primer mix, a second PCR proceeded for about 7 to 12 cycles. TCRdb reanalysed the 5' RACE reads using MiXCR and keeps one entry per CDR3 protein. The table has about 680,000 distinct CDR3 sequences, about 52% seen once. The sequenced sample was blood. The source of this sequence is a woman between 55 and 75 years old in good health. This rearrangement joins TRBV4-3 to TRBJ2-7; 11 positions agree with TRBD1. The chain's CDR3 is CASSQGTGGRYEQYF. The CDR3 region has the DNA TGCGCCAGCAGCCAAGGGACAGGGGGCCGCTACGAGCAGTACTTC.